The rows below give T cell receptor beta chains drawn from one sample of a study of T cell clones after liver transplantation. TCRdb keeps only in-frame clones here, not all; method: immunoSEQ multiplex PCR. Among over 50,000 clones, approximately 84% were seen once, and the ten largest hold about 8.1%. The sequences come from CD4+ T cells from blood, collected before liver transplant. The receptors stem from a human donor who received a liver transplant. CDR3s leave out the opening cysteine and the closing phenylalanine or tryptophan. For some rows the clone size is stated as once, few or many, or as a class when expanded; others skip it.

abundance: .; j_gene: TRBJ2-1; v_gene: TRBV4-1; CDR3aa: ASSQDSGGGRRNEQF
abundance: .; j_gene: TRBJ1-5; v_gene: TRBV30; CDR3aa: AWSVGTGPNQPQH
abundance: .; j_gene: TRBJ2-6; v_gene: TRBV5-1; CDR3aa: ASSQGQGLDGLGANVLT
abundance: .; j_gene: TRBJ1-2; v_gene: TRBV5-4; CDR3aa: ASSSIQGADGYT
abundance: few; j_gene: TRBJ2-5; v_gene: TRBV28; CDR3aa: ASSPTYQPQY
abundance: .; j_gene: TRBJ1-1; v_gene: TRBV29-1; CDR3aa: SVDRFQGGMNTEAF
abundance: .; j_gene: TRBJ2-7; v_gene: TRBV28; CDR3aa: ASRGNSYEQY
abundance: .; j_gene: TRBJ1-4; v_gene: TRBV29-1; CDR3aa: SVQRQDNEKLF
abundance: .; j_gene: TRBJ2-5; v_gene: TRBV6-5; CDR3aa: ASSLSRGTQY
abundance: once; j_gene: TRBJ2-4; v_gene: TRBV7-3; CDR3aa: ASSPKGETSGTKNIQY
abundance: once; j_gene: TRBJ1-1; v_gene: TRBV19; CDR3aa: ASSIPAGTEAF
abundance: .; j_gene: TRBJ2-1; v_gene: TRBV4-3; CDR3aa: ASSQGTGTPSPDEQF
abundance: .; j_gene: TRBJ1-4; v_gene: TRBV2; CDR3aa: ASSPRDTNEKLF
abundance: .; j_gene: TRBJ1-5; v_gene: TRBV6-1; CDR3aa: ATAGGHQQPQH
abundance: .; j_gene: TRBJ2-5; v_gene: TRBV15; CDR3aa: ATSSQAGGGRETQY
abundance: once; j_gene: TRBJ2-1; v_gene: TRBV5-4; CDR3aa: ASSDRSEYNEQF
abundance: few; j_gene: TRBJ2-7; v_gene: TRBV13; CDR3aa: ASSFTFGQGVIYEQY
abundance: .; j_gene: TRBJ2-1; v_gene: TRBV5-1; CDR3aa: ASGKRGTYNEQF
abundance: .; j_gene: TRBJ2-1; v_gene: TRBV7-7; CDR3aa: ASSLDRGDEQF
abundance: few; j_gene: TRBJ1-1; v_gene: TRBV6-1; CDR3aa: ASSDATGGNTEAF
abundance: .; j_gene: TRBJ1-4; v_gene: TRBV7-9; CDR3aa: ASSLMTNEKLF
abundance: .; j_gene: TRBJ2-3; v_gene: TRBV19; CDR3aa: ASSPTGGPTDTQY
abundance: .; j_gene: TRBJ1-1; v_gene: TRBV5-4; CDR3aa: ATGRDWDTEAF
abundance: .; j_gene: TRBJ2-1; v_gene: TRBV6-5; CDR3aa: ASSYWGEGNEQF
abundance: few; j_gene: TRBJ1-1; v_gene: TRBV28; CDR3aa: ASVTVTEAF
abundance: few; j_gene: TRBJ1-1; v_gene: TRBV28; CDR3aa: ASRVLGQDTEAF
abundance: few; j_gene: TRBJ2-1; v_gene: TRBV6-6; CDR3aa: ASSQKGAAF
abundance: .; j_gene: TRBJ2-3; v_gene: TRBV5-5; CDR3aa: ASSFGKGTQY
abundance: .; j_gene: TRBJ2-3; v_gene: TRBV19; CDR3aa: ASSMGSVTDTQY
abundance: .; j_gene: TRBJ1-2; v_gene: TRBV7-2; CDR3aa: ASSLVVWEGARWNYGYT
abundance: .; j_gene: TRBJ1-3; v_gene: TRBV7-3; CDR3aa: ASSQTGSSSIY
abundance: .; j_gene: TRBJ2-3; v_gene: TRBV4-3; CDR3aa: ASSQEIRGGMTDTQY
abundance: .; j_gene: TRBJ2-1; v_gene: TRBV9; CDR3aa: ASSGPGLVYNEQF
abundance: .; j_gene: TRBJ1-4; v_gene: TRBV4-1; CDR3aa: ASSPRAGQGEKLF
abundance: .; j_gene: TRBJ2-7; v_gene: TRBV14; CDR3aa: ASSQGGIPYEQY
abundance: .; j_gene: TRBJ1-4; v_gene: TRBV28; CDR3aa: ASNPGGGEKLF
abundance: .; j_gene: TRBJ2-7; v_gene: TRBV6-1; CDR3aa: ASSEAKYEQY
abundance: .; j_gene: TRBJ2-5; v_gene: TRBV7-9; CDR3aa: ASSFDRGQETQY
abundance: few; j_gene: TRBJ1-5; v_gene: TRBV9; CDR3aa: ASSVNAGGGQPQH
abundance: .; j_gene: TRBJ2-4; v_gene: TRBV5-8; CDR3aa: ASSRILAKNIQY
abundance: .; j_gene: TRBJ1-5; v_gene: TRBV11-2; CDR3aa: ASSLAGSNQPQH
abundance: once; j_gene: TRBJ2-2; v_gene: TRBV7-3; CDR3aa: ASSLYTGYAGELF
abundance: .; j_gene: TRBJ1-4; v_gene: TRBV7-3; CDR3aa: ASSPGRATNEKLF
abundance: .; j_gene: TRBJ2-1; v_gene: TRBV7-6; CDR3aa: ASSFAGGNEQF
abundance: .; j_gene: TRBJ1-4; v_gene: TRBV2; CDR3aa: ASSNRDLNEKLF
abundance: .; j_gene: TRBJ2-7; v_gene: TRBV2; CDR3aa: ASSQAYEQY
abundance: .; j_gene: TRBJ1-5; v_gene: TRBV7-2; CDR3aa: ASSHIFGDSNQPQH
abundance: .; j_gene: TRBJ1-2; v_gene: TRBV7-9; CDR3aa: ASSLVAGVDGYT